This record concerns one TCR beta chain sequence. Antigen specificity is unknown. The authors ran a second PCR of 7 to 11 cycles using a sample-barcoded 5' primer and a J-beta primer mix. Researchers report that a template-switch adaptor with 12 random nucleotides tagged each cDNA molecule. Researchers report that each sample yielded at least 3 million CDR3-containing paired-end reads. TCRdb analysed the 5' RACE reads with MiXCR anew, one entry per CDR3 protein. Of hundreds of thousands of distinct CDR3 sequences in the sample, 60% to 80% were seen once. This specimen belongs to a study of blood T cells in healthy people across ages. The study's findings and limits: Observed TCR beta diversity showed a strong correlation with the percentage of naive T cells as measured by flow cytometry.

The donors, all healthy, were Caucasians living in Russia, aged roughly 6 to 100. Germline CDR1 LNHDA, CDR2 SQIVND (reference sequence). This CDR3 has 15 residues. The V and J ends lost 3 bases and 2 bases respectively, with 11 bases between them. This sequence was found in a man in his thirties or forties in good health. This chain uses TRBV19 with TRBJ2-1; D gene uncertain. Sequenced input: blood. The CDR3 spells CASSMWAVTYNEQFF. The CDR3 nucleotides are TGTGCCAGTAGTATGTGGGCGGTTACCTACAATGAGCAGTTCTTC.